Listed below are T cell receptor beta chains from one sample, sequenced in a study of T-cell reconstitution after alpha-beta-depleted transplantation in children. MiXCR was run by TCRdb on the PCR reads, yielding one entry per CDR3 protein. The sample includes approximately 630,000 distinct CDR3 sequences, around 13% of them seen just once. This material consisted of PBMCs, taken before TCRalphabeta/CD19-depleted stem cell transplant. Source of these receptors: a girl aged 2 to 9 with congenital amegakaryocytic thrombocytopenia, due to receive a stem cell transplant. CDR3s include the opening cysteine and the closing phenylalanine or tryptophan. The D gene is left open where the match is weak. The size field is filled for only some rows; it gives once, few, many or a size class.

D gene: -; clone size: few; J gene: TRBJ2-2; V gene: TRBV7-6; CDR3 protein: CASSLGGADGELFF; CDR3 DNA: TGTGCCAGCAGCTTAGGGGGGGCAGACGGGGAGCTGTTTTTT
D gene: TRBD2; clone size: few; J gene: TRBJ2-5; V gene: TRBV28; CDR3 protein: CASSRPTTSAQETQYF; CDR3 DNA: TGTGCCAGCAGTCGACCAACCACTAGCGCTCAAGAGACCCAGTACTTC
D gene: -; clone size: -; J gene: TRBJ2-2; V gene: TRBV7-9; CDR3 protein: CASSPSRVDGELFF; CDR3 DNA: TGTGCCAGCAGCCCTTCACGGGTGGACGGGGAGCTGTTTTTT
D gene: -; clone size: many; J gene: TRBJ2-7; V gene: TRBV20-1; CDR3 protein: CSVRQVGYEQYF; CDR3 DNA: TGCAGTGTTCGACAGGTTGGATACGAGCAGTACTTC
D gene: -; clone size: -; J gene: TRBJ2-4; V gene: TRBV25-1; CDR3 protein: CASSESGGVNIQYF; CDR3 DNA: TGTGCCAGCAGTGAATCTGGCGGGGTAAACATTCAGTACTTC
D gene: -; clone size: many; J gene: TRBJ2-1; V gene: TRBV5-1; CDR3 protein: CASSSPGNEQFF; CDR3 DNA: TGTGCCAGCAGCTCCCCGGGGAATGAGCAGTTCTTC
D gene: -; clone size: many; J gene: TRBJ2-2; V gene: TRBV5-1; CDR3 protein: CASSLGDPTFVGELFF; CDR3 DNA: TGCGCCAGCAGCTTGGGGGACCCGACGTTTGTCGGGGAGCTGTTTTTT
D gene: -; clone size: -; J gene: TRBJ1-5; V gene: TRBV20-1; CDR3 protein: CSALAGDRQPQHF; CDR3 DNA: TGCAGTGCGCTGGCCGGGGACCGTCAGCCCCAGCATTTT
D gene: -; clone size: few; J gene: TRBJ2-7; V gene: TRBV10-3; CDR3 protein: CAISEDRAATYEQYF; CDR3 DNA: TGTGCCATCAGTGAGGACCGGGCGGCCACCTACGAGCAGTACTTC
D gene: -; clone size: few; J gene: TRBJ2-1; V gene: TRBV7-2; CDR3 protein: CASSPGTLHYYNEQFF; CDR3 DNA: TGTGCCAGCAGCCCCGGGACTCTCCATTACTACAATGAGCAGTTCTTC
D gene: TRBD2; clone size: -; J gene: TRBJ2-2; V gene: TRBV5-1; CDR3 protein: CASSLGAGLNTGELFF; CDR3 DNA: TGCGCCAGCAGCTTGGGAGCGGGGCTGAACACCGGGGAGCTGTTTTTT
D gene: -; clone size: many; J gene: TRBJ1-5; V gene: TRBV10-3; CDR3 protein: CAISASRGNQPQHF; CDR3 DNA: TGTGCCATCAGTGCATCGAGGGGCAATCAGCCCCAGCATTTT
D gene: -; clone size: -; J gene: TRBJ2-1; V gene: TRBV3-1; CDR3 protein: CASSGESNNEQFF; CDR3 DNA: TGTGCCAGCAGCGGGGAATCCAACAATGAGCAGTTCTTC
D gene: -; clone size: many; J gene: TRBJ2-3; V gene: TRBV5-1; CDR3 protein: CASSVGRNTDTQYF; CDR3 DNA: TGCGCCAGCAGCGTCGGGCGGAACACAGATACGCAGTATTTT
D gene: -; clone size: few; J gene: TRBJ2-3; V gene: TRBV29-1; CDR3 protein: CSVEDSRREADTQYF; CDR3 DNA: TGCAGCGTTGAAGATTCGAGGAGGGAGGCGGATACGCAGTATTTT
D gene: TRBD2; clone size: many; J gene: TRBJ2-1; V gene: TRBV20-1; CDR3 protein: CSAIGTSDNEQFF; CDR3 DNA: TGCAGTGCTATCGGGACTAGCGACAATGAGCAGTTCTTC